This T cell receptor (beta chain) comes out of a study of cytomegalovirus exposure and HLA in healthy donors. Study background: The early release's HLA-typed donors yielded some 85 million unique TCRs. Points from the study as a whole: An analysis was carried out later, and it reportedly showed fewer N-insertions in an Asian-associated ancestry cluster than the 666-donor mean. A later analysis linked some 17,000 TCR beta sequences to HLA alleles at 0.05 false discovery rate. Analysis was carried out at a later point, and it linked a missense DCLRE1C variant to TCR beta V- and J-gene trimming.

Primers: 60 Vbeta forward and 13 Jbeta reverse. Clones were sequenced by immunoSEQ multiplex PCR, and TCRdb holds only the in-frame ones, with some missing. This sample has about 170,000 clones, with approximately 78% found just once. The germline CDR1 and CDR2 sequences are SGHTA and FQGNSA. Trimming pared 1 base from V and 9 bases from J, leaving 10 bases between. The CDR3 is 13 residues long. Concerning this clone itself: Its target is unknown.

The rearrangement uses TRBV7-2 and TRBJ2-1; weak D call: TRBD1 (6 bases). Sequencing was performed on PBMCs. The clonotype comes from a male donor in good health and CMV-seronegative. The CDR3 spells CASSLVVGGEQFF. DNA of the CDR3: TGTGCCAGCAGCTTAGTGGTAGGGGGTGAGCAGTTCTTC.